The source of this T cell receptor beta chain is a study of Graves' ophthalmopathy and Graves' hyperthyroidism. Study summary: In this cohort's terms, stable hyperthyroidism meant no ophthalmopathy by 18 months of follow-up.

The hyperthyroidism patients, aged 18 to 65, had been newly diagnosed, with under 2 months' duration. CDR1 and CDR2 (germline): LNHDA, SQIVND (reference sequence). Unmatched junction bases numbered 7, after V lost 4 bases and J lost 8 bases. The CDR3 length is 15 residues. General study results and limits: For predicting ophthalmopathy progression, the model had 60% to 71% sensitivity and roughly 77% specificity. Most thyroid clonotypes expanded beyond 0.001 frequency were also found in blood.

The sequenced template was RNA, covering the TCR beta CDR3 region. An opening RT-PCR round employed HTBI primers and preceded a second-round multiplex PCR. TCRdb reanalysed the multiplex PCR reads using MiXCR and keeps one entry per CDR3 protein. The sample carries approximately 1.2 million distinct CDR3 sequences, 35% to 40% recorded once. Comments on this clonotype: Its antigen is not known. Being one base from a much bigger clone, this may be a read error.

Sequencing input: peripheral blood or thyroid tissue (not recorded which). The TCR was taken from an adult man with Graves' hyperthyroidism. This chain links TRBV19 with TRBJ1-6; 8 bases align to TRBD1. The CDR3 is CASSTDRDRDSPLHF. CDR3 nucleotides: TGTGCCAGTAGTACGGACAGGGACCGTGATTCACCCCTCCACTTT. Full variable domain (remainder filled in from reference TRBV19 and TRBJ1-6): DGGITQSPKYLFRKEGQNVTLSCEQNLNHDAMYWYRQDPGQGLRLIYYSQIVNDFQKGDIAEGYSVSREKKESFPLTVTSAQKNPTAFYLCASSTDRDRDSPLHFGNGTRLTVT.